A single sample is the source of the 8 T cell receptor beta chains below, sequenced in a study of monozygotic twins with inflammatory bowel disease. Each CDR3 protein gets one entry in TCRdb, which reprocessed the 5' RACE reads and gives no DNA. This repertoire comprises roughly 160,000 distinct CDR3 sequences; its ten largest clones make up 2.4%. The sample was blood. Every receptor here comes from a human donor with ulcerative colitis or Crohn's disease, or a healthy co-twin of an affected twin (not recorded which).

The chain carries TRBV9 and TRBJ2-7; TCRdb picks TRBD1, but there is no DNA to check that call. The CDR3 extends over 16 amino acids. Germline loops: CDR1 SGDLS, CDR2 YYNGEE. The CDR3 sequence is CASSSSGSQLSYEQYF.

This chain connects TRBV20-1 to TRBJ2-1; TCRdb selects TRBD1, and the lack of DNA leaves this call unchecked. Looked up from germline, CDR1 is DFQATT and CDR2 is SNEGSKA (reference sequence). The CDR3 contains 15 residues. The CDR3 reads CSARDPTGGHNEQFF.

The CDR3: CASTRDGNTGELFF. The chain combines TRBV12-3 or TRBV12-4 with TRBJ2-2; TCRdb's D call of TRBD1 is untestable without DNA. The CDR3 runs to 14 residues.

The chain links TRBV13 to TRBJ2-7. From germline, CDR1 is PRHDT and CDR2 FYEKMQ (reference sequence). CDR3 size: 14 residues. The CDR3 sequence is CASSLGRQVHEQYF.

The chain uses TRBV10-3 and TRBJ2-7. Germline CDR1 is ENHRY and CDR2 is SYGVKD. The CDR3 length is 12 residues. The CDR3 reads CAISEPVLEQYF.

The gene calls are TRBV11-1 and TRBJ1-1; TCRdb indicates TRBD1, and absent DNA this call remains unverified. The CDR3 has 18 residues. The V gene's germline CDR1 is SGHAT and CDR2 FQDESV (reference sequence). CDR3 loop: CASSLGRDRGSLNTEAFF. Full variable domain (missing parts from reference TRBV11-1 and TRBJ1-1): EAEVAQSPRYKITEKSQAVAFWCDPISGHATLYWYRQILGQGPELLVQFQDESVVDDSQLPKDRFSAERLKGVDSTLKIQPAELGDSAMYLCASSLGRDRGSLNTEAFFGQGTRLTVV.

The rearrangement uses TRBV6-6 and TRBJ2-1; as DNA is missing, the TRBD2 call by TCRdb cannot be tested. There are 13 residues in the CDR3. From germline, CDR1 is MNHNY and CDR2 SVGAGI (reference sequence). Here the CDR3 reads CASSLTSDGEQFF.

This sequence joins TRBV5-1 and TRBJ1-1; lacking DNA, the TRBD1 call made by TCRdb goes unchecked. The germline CDR1 and CDR2 sequences are SGHRS and YFSETQ. This CDR3 is built from 14 residues. The CDR3 here is CASSLSQGLDEAFF.